This T cell receptor beta chain is from a study of shared clonotypes between healthy human individuals. Study-wide findings and caveats: Sampling included only blood; tissue repertoires likely differ.

CD45RO-negative, CCR7-selected cells formed the naive CD8 fraction, which excluded terminally differentiated effector memory CD45RA+ cells. Germline V gives CDR1 LNHNV, CDR2 YYDKDF (reference sequence). Trimming left V 5 bases short and J 4 bases short, with 14 bases between. The CDR3 spans 14 residues. Sorted-subset replicate PCRs used about 0.2 ug DNA, approximately 33,000 T cell genomes. The table came from immunoSEQ multiplex PCR; TCRdb's copy has only in-frame clones and leaves some out. The data contain millions of clones, about 95% of them singletons. Turning to this clone: Its matching antigen is unknown.

The sequenced sample consisted of naive CD8+ T cells sorted from blood. V gene TRBV15 combines with J gene TRBJ1-2; maybe TRBD1 (5 bases). This sequence originates from a man aged 18 to 29 in good health. CDR3 nucleotide sequence: TGTGCCACCAGCGGGGCCCTTCCGGGCTATGGCTACACCTTC. It translates to CATSGALPGYGYTF.